The clone carrying this T cell receptor beta chain was observed once. Its antigen is unknown. The study ran its PCR with 60 Vbeta and 13 Jbeta primers. This table comes from immunoSEQ multiplex PCR, and its TCRdb copy is limited to in-frame clones, with some not included. Of about 90,000 clones listed, approximately 80% are singletons. Each donor was nominally healthy when sampled (though unrecorded immune exposures were likely). The data were taken from a study of cytomegalovirus exposure and HLA in healthy donors. On the study more broadly: HLA-typed donors were the source of 80 million to 90 million unique TCRs, which an early data release held.

General observations from the study: An apparent linkage of common viral pathogens to several of the most significant clusters emerged in a later analysis.

This receptor was identified in a man aged 30 to 45 in good health and CMV-seronegative. Input material: PBMCs.

The CDR3 protein is CASSPGQGSTDTQYF. The CDR3 region has the DNA TGTGCCAGCTCACCTGGACAGGGAAGCACAGATACGCAGTATTTT. The chain uses TRBV18 and TRBJ2-3; 8 positions match TRBD1. This CDR3 is 15 amino acids long. V trimming: 3 bases; J trimming: 0 bases; junction bases outside the gene matches: 2. Germline V gene data show CDR1 as KGHSH and CDR2 as LQKENI.